This T cell receptor (beta chain) was found in a study of PD-1 blockade in classical Hodgkin lymphoma. Germline values: CDR1 SGHTS, CDR2 YDEGEE. V lost 2 bases, J lost 6 bases, and 12 bases lay in between. The CDR3 loop spans 14 amino acids. Stated time point: newly diagnosed, previously untreated cHL patient sample. The authors purified CD4+ T cells from thawed PBMCs by magnetic negative selection. Assay: immunoSEQ multiplex PCR; the TCRdb copy retains only in-frame clones and omits some. The sample has about 23,000 clones; 85% to 95% are singletons. This clone showed up just once. The chain uses TRBV5-8 and TRBJ1-5; D unresolved. The receptor was isolated from a human donor with classical Hodgkin lymphoma. Sequences were obtained from CD4+ T cells from blood. Here the CDR3 DNA reads TGTGCCAGCAGCTTCCCAGGTCTACCTCAGCCCCAGCATTTT. This encodes CASSFPGLPQPQHF.